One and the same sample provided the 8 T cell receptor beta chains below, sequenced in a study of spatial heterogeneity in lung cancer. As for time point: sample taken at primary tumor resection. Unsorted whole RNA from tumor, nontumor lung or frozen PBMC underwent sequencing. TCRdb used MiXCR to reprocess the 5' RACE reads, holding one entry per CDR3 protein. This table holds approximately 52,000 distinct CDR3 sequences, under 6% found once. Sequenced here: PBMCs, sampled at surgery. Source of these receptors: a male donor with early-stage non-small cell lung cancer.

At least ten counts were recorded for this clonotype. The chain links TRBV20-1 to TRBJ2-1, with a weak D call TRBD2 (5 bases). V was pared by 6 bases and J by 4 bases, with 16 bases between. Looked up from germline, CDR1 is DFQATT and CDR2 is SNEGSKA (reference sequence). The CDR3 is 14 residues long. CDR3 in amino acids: CSAESGQPYNEQFF. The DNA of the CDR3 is TGCAGTGCCGAAAGCGGCCAACCTTACAATGAGCAGTTCTTC.

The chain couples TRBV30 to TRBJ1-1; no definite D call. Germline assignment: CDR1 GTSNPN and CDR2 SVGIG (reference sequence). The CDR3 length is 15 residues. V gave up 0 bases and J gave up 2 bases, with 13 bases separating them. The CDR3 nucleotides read TGTGCCTGGAGTGTCCCCGTTAACACCAACACTGAAGCTTTCTTT. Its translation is CAWSVPVNTNTEAFF.

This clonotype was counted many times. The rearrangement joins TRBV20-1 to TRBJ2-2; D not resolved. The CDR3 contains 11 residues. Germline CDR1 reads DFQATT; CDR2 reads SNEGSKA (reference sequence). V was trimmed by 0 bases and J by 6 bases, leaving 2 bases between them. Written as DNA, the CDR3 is TGCAGTGCTAGAGATTCCGGGGAGCTGTTTTTT. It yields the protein CSARDSGELFF.

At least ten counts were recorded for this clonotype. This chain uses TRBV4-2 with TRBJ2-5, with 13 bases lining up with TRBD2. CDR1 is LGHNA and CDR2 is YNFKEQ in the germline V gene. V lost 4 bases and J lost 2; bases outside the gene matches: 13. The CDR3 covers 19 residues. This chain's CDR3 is CASSRGDPGLAGLQETQYF. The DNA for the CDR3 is TGTGCCAGCAGCCGAGGGGATCCGGGACTAGCGGGACTACAAGAGACCCAGTACTTC.

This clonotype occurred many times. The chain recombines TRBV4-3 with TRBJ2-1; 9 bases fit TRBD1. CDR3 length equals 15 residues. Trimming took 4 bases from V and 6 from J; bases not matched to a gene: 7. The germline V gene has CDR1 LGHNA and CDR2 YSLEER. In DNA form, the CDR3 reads TGCGCCAGCAGCCCCCGACAGGGGGGGCCCAATGAGCAGTTCTTC. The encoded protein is CASSPRQGGPNEQFF.

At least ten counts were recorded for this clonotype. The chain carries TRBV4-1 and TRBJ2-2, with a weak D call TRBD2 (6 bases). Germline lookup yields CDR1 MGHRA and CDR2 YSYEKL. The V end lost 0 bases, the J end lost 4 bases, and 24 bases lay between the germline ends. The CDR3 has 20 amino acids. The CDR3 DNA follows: TGCGCCAGCAGCCAAGATTGTGTTGGCGGGACCCTCCCCAGCACCGGGGAGCTGTTTTTT. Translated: CASSQDCVGGTLPSTGELFF.

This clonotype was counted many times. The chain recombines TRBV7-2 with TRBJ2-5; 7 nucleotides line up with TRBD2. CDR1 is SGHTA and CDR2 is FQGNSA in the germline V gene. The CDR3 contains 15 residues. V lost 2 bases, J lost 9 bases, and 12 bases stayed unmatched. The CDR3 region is CASSLLGRAAGAQYF. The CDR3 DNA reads TGTGCCAGCAGCTTATTAGGGAGGGCCGCGGGGGCCCAGTACTTC.

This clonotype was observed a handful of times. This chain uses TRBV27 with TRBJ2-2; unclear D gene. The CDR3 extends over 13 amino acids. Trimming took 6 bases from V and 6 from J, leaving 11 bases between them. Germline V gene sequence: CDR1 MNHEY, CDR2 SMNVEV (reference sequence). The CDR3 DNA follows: TGTGCCAGCAGCTACCGATCGTCCGGGGAGCTGTTTTTT. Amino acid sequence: CASSYRSSGELFF.